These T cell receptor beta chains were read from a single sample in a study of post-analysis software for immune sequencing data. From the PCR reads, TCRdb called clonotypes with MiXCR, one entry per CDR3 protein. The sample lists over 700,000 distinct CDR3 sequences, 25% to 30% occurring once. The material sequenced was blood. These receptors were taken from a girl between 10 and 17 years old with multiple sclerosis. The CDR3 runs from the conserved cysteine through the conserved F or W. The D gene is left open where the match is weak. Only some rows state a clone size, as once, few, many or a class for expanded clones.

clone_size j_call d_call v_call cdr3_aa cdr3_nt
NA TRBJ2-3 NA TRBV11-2 CASSKGTLGNTDTQYF TGTGCCAGCAGCAAAGGGACATTGGGTAACACAGATACGCAGTATTTT
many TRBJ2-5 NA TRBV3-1 CASSPSSELEYF TGTGCCAGCAGCCCCTCTTCCGAGTTGGAGTACTTC
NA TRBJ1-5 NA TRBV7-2 CASSFHRLNQPQHF TGTGCCAGCAGCTTCCATCGACTCAATCAGCCCCAGCATTTT
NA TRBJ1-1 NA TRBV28 CASSSRGMNTEAFF TGTGCCAGCAGTTCCCGGGGGATGAACACTGAAGCTTTCTTT
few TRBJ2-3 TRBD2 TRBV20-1 CSARPYRLAGEVDTQYF TGCAGTGCTAGACCCTACCGACTAGCGGGAGAAGTAGATACGCAGTATTTT
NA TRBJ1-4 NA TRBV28 CASSLTASNEKLFF TGTGCCAGCAGTTTAACCGCCTCTAATGAAAAACTGTTTTTT
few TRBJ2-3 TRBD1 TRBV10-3 CAISPTVDRGLTDTQYF TGTGCCATCAGCCCCACAGTAGACAGGGGACTCACAGATACGCAGTATTTT
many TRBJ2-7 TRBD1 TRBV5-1 CASSPGTASYEQYF TGCGCCAGCAGCCCCGGGACAGCTTCCTACGAGCAGTACTTC
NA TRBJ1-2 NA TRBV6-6 CASSQGRSSGYTF TGTGCCAGCAGTCAGGGACGGAGTAGTGGCTACACCTTC
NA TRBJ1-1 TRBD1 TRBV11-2 CASSLGRDSMNTEAFF TGTGCCAGCAGCTTAGGCCGGGACAGCATGAACACTGAAGCTTTCTTT
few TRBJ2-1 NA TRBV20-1 CSARTPGGYNEQFF TGCAGTGCTAGGACCCCGGGCGGGTACAATGAGCAGTTCTTC
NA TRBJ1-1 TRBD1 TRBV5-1 CASSPTGLGTEAFF TGCGCCAGCAGCCCGACAGGGTTGGGCACTGAAGCTTTCTTT
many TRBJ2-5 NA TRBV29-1 CSVARDMHQETQYF TGCAGCGTTGCACGGGACATGCACCAAGAGACCCAGTACTTC
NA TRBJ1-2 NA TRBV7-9 CASSLAPTLSPRGLGRGYTF TGTGCCAGCAGCTTAGCGCCAACACTCTCGCCGCGGGGGCTTGGTAGGGGCTACACCTTC
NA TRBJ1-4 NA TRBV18 CASSPAATNEKLFF TGTGCCAGCTCACCTGCGGCAACTAATGAAAAACTGTTTTTT
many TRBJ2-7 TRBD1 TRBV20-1 CSARRADRGWDEQYF TGCAGTGCTAGGAGGGCCGACAGGGGTTGGGACGAGCAGTACTTC
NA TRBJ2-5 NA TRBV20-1 CSARDYAGRQETQYF TGCAGTGCTAGAGATTACGCGGGGCGCCAAGAGACCCAGTACTTC
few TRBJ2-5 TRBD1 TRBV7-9 CASRRGQAQETQYF TGTGCCAGCAGGAGAGGACAGGCCCAAGAGACCCAGTACTTC
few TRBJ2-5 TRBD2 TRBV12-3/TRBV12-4 CASSFSGGRNQETQYF TGTGCCAGCAGTTTTTCCGGCGGGAGGAACCAAGAGACCCAGTACTTC
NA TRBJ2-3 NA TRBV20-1 CSARLGGTDTQYF TGCAGTGCTAGGTTGGGGGGCACAGATACGCAGTATTTT
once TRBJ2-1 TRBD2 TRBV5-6 CASSLQRGGRGYNEQFF TGTGCCAGCAGCTTGCAGCGGGGGGGCCGGGGCTACAATGAGCAGTTCTTC
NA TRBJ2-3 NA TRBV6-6 CASSSRGLGGTDTQYF TGTGCCAGCAGTTCCCGGGGGCTCGGGGGCACAGATACGCAGTATTTT
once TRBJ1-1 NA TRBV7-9 CASINMIRGLNTEAFF TGTGCCAGCATCAACATGATCAGGGGATTGAACACTGAAGCTTTCTTT
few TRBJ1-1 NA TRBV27 CASSETGPMNTEAFF TGTGCCAGCAGTGAAACGGGACCCATGAACACTGAAGCTTTCTTT
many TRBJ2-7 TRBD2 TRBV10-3 CATLTSGNYEQYF TGTGCCACCCTGACTAGCGGGAACTACGAGCAGTACTTC
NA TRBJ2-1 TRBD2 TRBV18 CASSPSSGSSYNEQFF TGTGCCAGCTCACCTTCTAGCGGGAGCTCCTACAATGAGCAGTTCTTC
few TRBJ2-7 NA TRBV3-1 CASSHLSRDEQYF TGTGCCAGCAGCCACCTGTCCAGGGACGAGCAGTACTTC
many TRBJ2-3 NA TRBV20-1 CSAKGSTDTQYF TGCAGTGCTAAAGGGAGCACAGATACGCAGTATTTT
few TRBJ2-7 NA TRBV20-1 CSASGTTTEQYF TGCAGTGCTAGCGGGACCACGACCGAGCAGTACTTC
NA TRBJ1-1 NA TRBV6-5 CASSIQGRAEAFF TGTGCCAGCAGTATACAGGGTCGAGCTGAAGCTTTCTTT
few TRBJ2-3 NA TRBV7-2 CASSSLGTDTQYF TGTGCCAGCAGCTCCCTGGGGACAGATACGCAGTATTTT
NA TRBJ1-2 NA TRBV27 CASSTVRRGLSNYGYTF TGTGCCAGCAGTACTGTCCGTCGGGGATTATCTAACTATGGCTACACCTTC
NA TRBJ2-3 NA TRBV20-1 CSARLGDGHPFTDTQYF TGCAGTGCTAGATTGGGAGACGGCCACCCATTCACAGATACGCAGTATTTT
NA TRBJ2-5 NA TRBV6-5 CASTGAAQETQYF TGTGCCAGCACAGGTGCAGCGCAAGAGACCCAGTACTTC
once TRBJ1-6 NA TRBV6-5 CASSTFGDSPLHF TGTGCCAGCAGCACTTTCGGGGATTCACCCCTCCACTTT
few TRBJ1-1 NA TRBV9 CASSVFGDADTEAFF TGTGCCAGCAGCGTATTTGGCGACGCAGACACTGAAGCTTTCTTT
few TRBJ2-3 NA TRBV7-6 CASSQDWGSTDTQYF TGTGCCAGCAGCCAGGACTGGGGAAGCACAGATACGCAGTATTTT
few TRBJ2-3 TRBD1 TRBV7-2 CASSPRDTGTESTDTQYF TGTGCCAGCAGCCCCCGTGATACCGGGACAGAAAGCACAGATACGCAGTATTTT
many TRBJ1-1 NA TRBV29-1 CSVARNTEAFF TGCAGCGTTGCCAGGAACACTGAAGCTTTCTTT
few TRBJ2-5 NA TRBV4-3 CASSQDNPSGFRNEQYF TGCGCCAGCAGCCAAGATAACCCGTCGGGATTTAGGAATGAGCAGTACTTC
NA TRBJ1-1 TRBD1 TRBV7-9 CASSQTGQGKSEAFF TGTGCCAGCAGCCAAACGGGACAGGGGAAGTCTGAAGCTTTCTTT
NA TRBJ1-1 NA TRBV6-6 CASSYSGLPVVTEAFF TGTGCCAGCAGTTACTCGGGTCTACCGGTGGTCACTGAAGCTTTCTTT
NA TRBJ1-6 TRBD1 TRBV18 CASSEYRDRDSPLHF TGTGCCAGCTCAGAATACCGGGACAGAGATTCACCCCTCCACTTT
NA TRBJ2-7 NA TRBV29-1 CSVEGGGTDSYEQYF TGCAGCGTTGAAGGTGGGGGGACAGACTCCTACGAGCAGTACTTC
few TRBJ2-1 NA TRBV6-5 CASRTLATSSYNEQFF TGTGCCAGCAGAACCCTAGCGACAAGCTCCTACAATGAGCAGTTCTTC
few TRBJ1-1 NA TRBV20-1 CSAPQGANTEAFF TGCAGTGCCCCACAGGGAGCGAACACTGAAGCTTTCTTT
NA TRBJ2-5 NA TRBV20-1 CSARDRAGRRYQETQYF TGCAGTGCTAGAGATAGGGCGGGCAGGCGCTACCAAGAGACCCAGTACTTC
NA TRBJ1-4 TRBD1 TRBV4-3 CASSLRDSQKLFF TGCGCCAGCAGCCTAAGGGACAGCCAAAAACTGTTTTTT
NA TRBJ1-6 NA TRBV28 CASSQPNWGNSPLHF TGTGCCAGCAGCCAACCGAATTGGGGTAATTCACCCCTCCACTTT
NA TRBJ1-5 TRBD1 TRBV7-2 CASSLRTGEDQPQHF TGTGCCAGCAGCCTAAGGACAGGGGAGGATCAGCCCCAGCATTTT
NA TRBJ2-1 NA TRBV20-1 CSARDSKSSYNEQFF TGCAGTGCGCGGGACAGCAAAAGCTCCTACAATGAGCAGTTCTTC
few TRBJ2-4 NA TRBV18 CASSPAGSVAIQYF TGTGCCAGCTCCCCGGCGGGAAGTGTGGCTATTCAGTACTTC
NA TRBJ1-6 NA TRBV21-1 CASSSPGRAYNSPLHF TGTGCCAGCAGCTCCCCAGGGCGCGCCTATAATTCACCCCTCCACTTT
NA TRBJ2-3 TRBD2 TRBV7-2 CASSLAGGGAGRDTQYF TGTGCCAGCAGCTTAGCCGGCGGGGGGGCAGGGAGAGATACGCAGTATTTT
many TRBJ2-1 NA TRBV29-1 CSPRSLADEQFF TGCAGCCCTCGGTCCTTGGCGGATGAGCAGTTCTTC
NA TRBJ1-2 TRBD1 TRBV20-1 CSAETGGSSYGYTF TGCAGTGCCGAGACAGGGGGCTCTAGCTATGGCTACACCTTC
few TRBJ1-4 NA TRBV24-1 CATSTGNGKLFF TGTGCCACCAGTACAGGGAACGGAAAACTGTTTTTT
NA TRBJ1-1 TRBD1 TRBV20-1 CSARDLGQGEWDTEAFF TGCAGTGCTAGAGATCTCGGTCAGGGGGAGTGGGACACTGAAGCTTTCTTT
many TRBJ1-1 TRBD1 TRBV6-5 CASSRGQGALITEAFF TGTGCCAGCAGCCGCGGACAGGGGGCGCTTATCACTGAAGCTTTCTTT
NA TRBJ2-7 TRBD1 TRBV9 CTSSVATGTGAYEQYF TGTACCAGCAGCGTAGCTACCGGGACAGGTGCCTACGAGCAGTACTTC